This T cell receptor (beta chain) originates from a study of shared clonotypes between healthy human individuals. Study-wide background: CD4 naive cells filled three plates per donor, CD4 memory three, CD8 naive two and CD8 memory one. General study points: Clonotypes shared by all four sorted-subset donors had higher generation probabilities than non-shared clonotypes. Clonotype sharing among donors was expected to depend on sequencing depth.

Clones were sequenced by immunoSEQ multiplex PCR, and TCRdb holds only the in-frame ones, with some missing. The sample holds approximately 740,000 clones, 85% to 95% seen once. Selected positively for CCR7 and CD45RO-negative, naive CD8 cells excluded terminally differentiated effector memory CD45RA+ cells. Germline CDR1 is SGHAT and CDR2 is FQNNGV. Trimming left V 5 bases short and J 3 bases short, with 13 bases between. The CDR3 runs 14 residues. Comment on this clone: Its specificity is not known.

This TCR came from a man younger than 40 in good health. The sequenced material came from naive CD8+ T cells sorted from blood. The chain couples TRBV11-2 to TRBJ2-5; tentatively, D is TRBD2 (6 bases). CDR3 protein: CASSTTKREETQYF. Here the CDR3 DNA reads TGTGCCAGCAGCACCACAAAGCGGGAAGAGACCCAGTACTTC.